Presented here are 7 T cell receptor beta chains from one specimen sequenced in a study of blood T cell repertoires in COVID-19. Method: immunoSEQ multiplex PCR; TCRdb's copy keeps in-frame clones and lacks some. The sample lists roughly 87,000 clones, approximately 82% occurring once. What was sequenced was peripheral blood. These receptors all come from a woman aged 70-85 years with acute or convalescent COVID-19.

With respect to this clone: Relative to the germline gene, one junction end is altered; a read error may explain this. CDR3 loop: CASTELNEKLFF. The CDR3 coding sequence is TGTGCCAGCACTGAACTAAATGAAAAACTGTTTTTT. The chain carries TRBV2 and TRBJ1-4; D gene unclear. CDR1 and CDR2 (germline): SNHLY, FYNNEI. The CDR3 totals 12 residues.

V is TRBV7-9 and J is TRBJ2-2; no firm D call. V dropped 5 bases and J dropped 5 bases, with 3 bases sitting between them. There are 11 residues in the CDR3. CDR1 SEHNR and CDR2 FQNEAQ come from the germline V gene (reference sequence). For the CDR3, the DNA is TGTGCCAGCAGCCCTACCGGGGAGCTGTTTTTT. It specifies CASSPTGELFF.

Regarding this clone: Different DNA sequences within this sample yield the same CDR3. CDR3 coding DNA: TGTGCCAGCAGTTTCTCTAACTATGGCTACACCTTC. Its translation: CASSFSNYGYTF. V gene TRBV28 combines with J gene TRBJ1-2; D not certain. The CDR3 consists of 12 residues. V was shortened by 3 bases and J by 0 bases, with 2 bases between the two germline ends. Germline CDR1 is MDHEN and CDR2 is SYDVKM.

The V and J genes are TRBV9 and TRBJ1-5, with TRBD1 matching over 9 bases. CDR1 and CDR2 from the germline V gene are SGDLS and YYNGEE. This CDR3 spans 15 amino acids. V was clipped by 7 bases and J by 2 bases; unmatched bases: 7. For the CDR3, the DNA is TGTGCCAGCGCAATGGGACAGGGCGGCAATCAGCCCCAGCATTTT. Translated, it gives CASAMGQGGNQPQHF.

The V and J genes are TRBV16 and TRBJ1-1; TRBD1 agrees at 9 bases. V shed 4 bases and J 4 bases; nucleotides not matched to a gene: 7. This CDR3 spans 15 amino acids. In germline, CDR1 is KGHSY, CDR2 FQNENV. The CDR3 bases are TGTGCCAGCAGCCCCCAGGGACAGGGCGGCACTGAAGCTTTCTTT. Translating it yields CASSPQGQGGTEAFF. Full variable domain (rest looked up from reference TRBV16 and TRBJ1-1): GEEVAQTPKHLVRGEGQKAKLYCAPIKGHSYVFWYQQVLKNEFKFLISFQNENVFDETGMPKERFSAKCLPNSPCSLEIQATKLEDSAVYFCASSPQGQGGTEAFFGQGTRLTVV.

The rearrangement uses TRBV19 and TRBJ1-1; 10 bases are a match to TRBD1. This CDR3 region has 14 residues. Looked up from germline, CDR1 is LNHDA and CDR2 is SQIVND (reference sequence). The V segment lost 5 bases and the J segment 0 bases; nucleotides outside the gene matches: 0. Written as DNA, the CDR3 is TGTGCCAGTAGTGGACAGGGGGTGAACACTGAAGCTTTCTTT. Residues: CASSGQGVNTEAFF.

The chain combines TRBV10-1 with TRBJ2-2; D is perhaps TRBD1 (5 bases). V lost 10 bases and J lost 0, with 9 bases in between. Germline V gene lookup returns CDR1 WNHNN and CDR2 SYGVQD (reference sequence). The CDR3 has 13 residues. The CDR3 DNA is TGCGCCACCCGACAGACGAACACCGGGGAGCTGTTTTTT. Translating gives CATRQTNTGELFF.